This T cell receptor (beta chain) originates from a study of blood T cell repertoires in COVID-19. There are 13 residues in the CDR3. Germline V CDR1 and CDR2: SGHAT, FQDESV (reference sequence). The method was immunoSEQ multiplex PCR; TCRdb's version includes in-frame clones alone and lacks a portion of them. The data show some 99,000 clones, roughly 84% seen once. Specimen: peripheral blood. V and J are TRBV11-1 and TRBJ2-2, with a tentative D call TRBD1 (5 bases). The origin of this receptor is an older woman in a cohort sampled during active or convalescent COVID-19. CDR3: CASQQGATGELFF. The CDR3 nucleotides are TGTGCATCCCAACAAGGGGCTACCGGGGAGCTGTTTTTT. Full variable domain (outside the CDR3, taken from reference TRBV11-1 and TRBJ2-2): EAEVAQSPRYKITEKSQAVAFWCDPISGHATLYWYRQILGQGPELLVQFQDESVVDDSQLPKDRFSAERLKGVDSTLKIQPAELGDSAMYLCASQQGATGELFFGEGSRLTVL.